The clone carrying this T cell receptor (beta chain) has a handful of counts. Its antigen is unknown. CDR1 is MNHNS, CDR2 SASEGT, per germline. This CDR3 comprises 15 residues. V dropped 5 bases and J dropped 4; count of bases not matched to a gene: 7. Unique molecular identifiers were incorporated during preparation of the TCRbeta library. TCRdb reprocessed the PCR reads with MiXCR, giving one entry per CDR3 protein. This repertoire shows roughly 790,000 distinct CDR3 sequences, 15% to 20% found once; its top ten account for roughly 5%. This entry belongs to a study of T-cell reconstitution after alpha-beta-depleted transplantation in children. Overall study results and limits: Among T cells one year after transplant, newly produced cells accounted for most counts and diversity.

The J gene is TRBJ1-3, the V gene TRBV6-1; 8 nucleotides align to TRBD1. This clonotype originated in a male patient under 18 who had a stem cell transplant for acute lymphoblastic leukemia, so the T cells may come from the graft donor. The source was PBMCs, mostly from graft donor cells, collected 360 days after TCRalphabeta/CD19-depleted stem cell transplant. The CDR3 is CASSRQGALGNTIYF. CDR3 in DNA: TGTGCCAGCAGTCGCCAGGGGGCCTTGGGAAACACCATATATTTT.